The 10 T cell receptor beta chains below all came from one sample that was sequenced in a study of tumor-infiltrating lymphocytes in primary liver carcinoma. Total RNA amounting to around 530 ng was the source from which TCR beta cDNA was made with a constant-region primer. Nested multiplex PCR, run for three rounds with slightly modified ARM-PCR, yielded TCR beta libraries. A C-beta reverse primer and TRBV1-TRBV30 forward primers served in each of the first two PCR rounds, at 9 to 11 cycles apiece. TCRdb recomputed calls from the multiplex PCR reads with MiXCR, one row per CDR3 protein. Seen here are about 310,000 distinct CDR3 sequences, around 50% observed once, and the top ten hold approximately 17%. Blood RNA originated from unsorted whole blood, with germline DNA additionally extracted. The sample comprised peripheral blood. The source of these receptors is a young woman with primary liver carcinoma and hepatitis B virus infection.

As for this clonotype: This may arise from a read error, as a much more abundant clone is one base away. V and J are TRBV6-1 and TRBJ2-7, with no clear D. CDR1 and CDR2 from the germline V gene are MNHNS and SASEGT. The V and J ends lost 7 bases and 2 bases respectively, with 9 bases between them. The CDR3 is 12 amino acids. DNA for the CDR3: TGTGCCAGCAACCGGCCCACCTACGAGCAGTACTTC. It codes for CASNRPTYEQYF.

Turning to this clonotype: A junction end diverges from the germline sequence, so it may reflect a read error. The CDR3 reads CASSQDSGGTEQFF. The CDR3, as DNA: TGTGCCAGTAGCCAGGATAGCGGGGGTACTGAGCAGTTCTTC. This chain links TRBV4-2 with TRBJ2-1, with TRBD2 matching over 9 bases. Germline loops: CDR1 LGHNA, CDR2 YNFKEQ. CDR3 length: 14 amino acids.

Note on this clonotype: This may arise from a read error, as a much more abundant clone is one base away. No conserved phenylalanine or tryptophan is present at the end of the CDR3, so a read error is the likely explanation. This chain joins TRBV12-5 and TRBJ2-5; weak D call: TRBD2 (5 bases). CDR1 and CDR2 from the germline V gene are LGHNT and FRNRAP. The CDR3 length is 11 residues. With 5 bases removed from V and 9 bases from J, the gap between germline ends came to 10 bases. CDR3 sequence reads: CASGGLMAQYS. As DNA, the CDR3 is TGTGCTAGTGGTGGACTTATGGCCCAGTACTCC.

This clonotype was counted ten times or more. The chain joins TRBV11-2 to TRBJ2-2; D gene uncertain. The CDR3 extends over 17 amino acids. V lost 1 base and J lost 6, with 18 bases in between. In germline, CDR1 is SGHAT, CDR2 FQNNGV. The CDR3 region has the DNA TGTGCCAGCAGCTTAGTAGGTCGAGGTCAGCACGCCGGGGAGCTGTTTTTT. As protein: CASSLVGRGQHAGELFF.

This chain connects TRBV30 to TRBJ2-1; D uncertain. This CDR3 spans 13 amino acids. Trimming pared 1 base from V and 4 bases from J, leaving 8 bases between. Per germline, CDR1 GTSNPN and CDR2 SVGIG (reference sequence). CDR3 protein: CAWSADLYNEQFF. The CDR3 nucleotides read TGTGCCTGGAGTGCAGACTTATACAATGAGCAGTTCTTC.

This rearrangement joins TRBV11-2 to TRBJ2-3; D not resolved. V was cut by 7 bases and J by 6 bases, with 8 bases left in between. Germline V gene data show CDR1 as SGHAT and CDR2 as FQNNGV. This CDR3 region has 11 residues. CDR3 amino acids: CASTVGDTQYF. CDR3 nucleotides: TGTGCCAGCACCGTGGGGGATACGCAGTATTTT.

This clonotype was detected a few times. The V call is TRBV6-5, the J call TRBJ2-1; unclear D gene. V was shortened by 6 bases and J by 8 bases, with 14 bases between the two germline ends. CDR3 length: 13 amino acids. Germline-derived CDR1 and CDR2 are MNHEY and SVGAGI. CDR3 amino acids: CASRVKTRDEQFF. CDR3 in DNA: TGTGCCAGCAGAGTCAAGACAAGGGATGAGCAGTTCTTC.

The rearrangement uses TRBV13 and TRBJ2-7; D might be TRBD1 (5 bases). V was cut by 1 base and J by 5 bases, with 9 bases left in between. The CDR3 extends over 13 amino acids. Germline V gene sequence: CDR1 PRHDT, CDR2 FYEKMQ (reference sequence). CDR3 in DNA: TGTGCCAGCAGCTTAGCAGGGATCGACGAGCAGTACTTC. Encoded protein: CASSLAGIDEQYF.

This clonotype was seen a single time. A much larger clone lies one base from this, so it may be a read error. The rearrangement links TRBV6-2 or TRBV6-3 to TRBJ1-5, with D unclear. V dropped 7 bases and J dropped 0 bases, with 10 bases sitting between them. CDR1 MNHEY and CDR2 SVGEGT come from the germline V gene. The CDR3 contains 14 residues. The CDR3 DNA follows: TGTGCCAGCACGCGGGGAATTAGCAATCAGCCCCAGCATTTT. Translation gives CASTRGISNQPQHF.

This clonotype has a handful of counts. The genes are TRBV13 and TRBJ1-5; D gene ambiguous. The CDR3 spans 13 residues. The germline gives CDR1 PRHDT, CDR2 FYEKMQ (reference sequence). The ends were cut back, 5 bases at V and 4 bases at J, with 9 bases in the middle. The CDR3 DNA sequence: TGTGCCAGCAGCCTTAACCAAAATCAGCCCCAGCATTTT. Amino acid sequence: CASSLNQNQPQHF.